These 8 T cell receptor beta chains were sequenced from one sample in a study of tumor-infiltrating lymphocytes in primary liver carcinoma. The input was 450 to 500 ng total RNA; TCR beta cDNA was made from it with a constant-region primer. Employing slightly modified ARM-PCR, three nested multiplex PCR rounds were run, and these gave rise to the TCR beta libraries. It was with TRBV1-TRBV30 forward primers and a C-beta reverse primer that the first two PCR rounds were run, at around 10 cycles each. TCRdb reprocessed the multiplex PCR reads with MiXCR, giving one entry per CDR3 protein. The repertoire holds around 190,000 distinct CDR3 sequences, over 80% seen once, with 15% to 20% in the top ten. The roughly 17-31 mg bulk tissue piece was not sorted before simultaneous RNA and DNA extraction. Sequenced input: tumor tissue from primary liver carcinoma. The receptors derive from a man aged 40-49 years with primary liver carcinoma and hepatitis B virus infection.

This chain uses TRBV12-3 or TRBV12-4 with TRBJ2-3; the D is unclear. Matching the DNA end better, TRBJ1-5 makes the J call doubtful. This CDR3 comprises 13 residues. The CDR3 DNA reads as TGTGCCTGGAGTCCACTTTGGGGAGATACGCAGCATTTT. It codes for CAWSPLWGDTQHF.

Remarks on this clonotype: At one end, the junction sequence differs from germline, possibly due to a read error. V usage is TRBV14 and J usage is TRBJ2-5; D perhaps matches TRBD2 (6 bases). This CDR3 comprises 16 residues. Germline CDR1 reads SGHDN; CDR2 reads FVKESK. Here the CDR3 reads CACSQHRDSRPETQYF. For the CDR3, the DNA is TGTGCCTGCAGCCAACATCGGGACTCCCGGCCAGAGACCCAGTACTTC.

As concerns this clonotype: At one end the junction does not follow the germline gene, possibly because of a read error. The chain has TRBV4-3 and TRBJ2-1, with 10 bases that match TRBD2. This CDR3 has 17 residues. Looked up from germline, CDR1 is LGHNA and CDR2 is YSLEER. Written as DNA, the CDR3 is TGCGCCAGCAGCCTGGACCTAGCGGGAGCTTCCTACAACGAGCAGTTCTTC. It yields the protein CASSLDLAGASYNEQFF.

This clonotype is a singleton in its sample. One end of the junction does not line up with germline, which may come from a read error. The rearrangement links TRBV11-1 to TRBJ2-5; 8 nucleotides line up with TRBD2. The CDR3 has 15 amino acids. Looked up from germline, CDR1 is SGHAT and CDR2 is FQDESV (reference sequence). CDR3 DNA: TGTGTCAGCACCCTCACGGGACTAGTGGGAGAGACCCAGTATTTC. Translating gives CVSTLTGLVGETQYF.

For this clonotype: This likely comes from a read error, as the CDR3 has no conserved phenylalanine or tryptophan at its end. The DNA is left out, because the CDR3 cannot be placed on it with certainty; the CDR3 is given as TCRdb lists it. The chain carries TRBV6-5 and TRBJ2-3; TRBD2, the D gene given by the table, was not confirmed from the DNA. The CDR3 sequence runs 17 residues, both termini included. Germline-derived CDR1 and CDR2 are MNHEY and SVGAGI. The CDR3 loop reads CASSSITLGPAGMVRYL.

Notes on this clonotype: As the CDR3 is not closed by the conserved phenylalanine or tryptophan, this likely results from a read error. It is unclear where the CDR3 begins or ends on the DNA, so no DNA is shown, and the CDR3 is as TCRdb lists it. The rearrangement links TRBV6-1 to TRBJ2-2; the table's D call, TRBD1, was not checked against the DNA. CDR1 MNHNS and CDR2 SASEGT come from the germline V gene. The CDR3 totals 16 residues, both ends included. The CDR3: CASSKTLQVNTGVLFL.

This clonotype turned up a few times. V gene TRBV25-1 combines with J gene TRBJ2-5, with D possibly called TRBD1 or TRBD2 (5 bases each). The CDR3 runs 14 residues. CDR1 and CDR2 from the germline V gene are MGHDK and SYGVNS. V was cut by 0 bases and J by 5 bases, with 10 bases left in between. CDR3 sequence: CASSEYGTGETQYF. In DNA form, the CDR3 reads TGTGCCAGCAGTGAATACGGGACGGGGGAGACCCAGTACTTC.

Worth noting for this clonotype: The junction differs from germline at one of its ends, possibly a read error. The chain couples TRBV28 to TRBJ1-5; D is unclear. CDR3 length: 17 residues. Germline CDR1 MDHEN, CDR2 SYDVKM. Written as DNA, the CDR3 is TGTGCCATCAGTTTGTTCTCAAGCATGACCGGCAATCAGCCCCAGCATTTT. This translates into CAISLFSSMTGNQPQHF.